One and the same sample provided the 31 T cell receptor beta chains below, sequenced in a study of technical replicates of blood from four donors. Assay: immunoSEQ multiplex PCR; the TCRdb copy retains only in-frame clones and omits some. The repertoire holds about 81,000 clones, with 90% to 97% as singletons. Sequencing was done on a sample of T cells isolated from PBMCs. Receptor source: a human donor in good health.

J is TRBJ2-1 and V is TRBV7-9; D unclear. With 1 base removed from V and 4 bases from J, the gap between germline ends came to 11 bases. The CDR3 sequence is 15 residues long. Germline V gene sequence: CDR1 SEHNR, CDR2 FQNEAQ (reference sequence). CDR3 sequence reads: CASSLEQPVYNEQFF. DNA of the CDR3: TGTGCCAGCAGCTTAGAACAGCCCGTATACAATGAGCAGTTCTTC. Combining the CDR3 with reference TRBV7-9 and TRBJ2-1 gives the whole variable domain DTGVSQNPRHKITKRGQNVTFRCDPISEHNRLYWYRQTLGQGPEFLTYFQNEAQLEKSRLLSDRFSAERPKGSFSTLEIQRTEQGDSAMYLCASSLEQPVYNEQFFGPGTRLTVL.

The rearrangement links TRBV15 to TRBJ2-3; the match to TRBD2 covers 7 bases. The CDR3 totals 16 residues. The V gene's germline CDR1 is LNHNV and CDR2 YYDKDF (reference sequence). Trimming removed 1 base from V and 2 bases from J; junction bases left unmatched: 6. DNA for the CDR3: TGTGCCACCAGCAGAGTTCTAGCGGATCCCACAGATACGCAGTATTTT. Its protein product is CATSRVLADPTDTQYF.

This chain links TRBV25-1 with TRBJ1-4; weak D call: TRBD1 (5 bases). Trimming left V 8 bases short and J 7 bases short, with 14 bases between. The CDR3 spans 13 residues. The germline gives CDR1 MGHDK, CDR2 SYGVNS. CDR3: CASQGGGAEKLFF. Written as DNA, the CDR3 is TGTGCCAGCCAAGGTGGAGGGGCTGAAAAACTGTTTTTT.

V usage is TRBV7-9 and J usage is TRBJ1-4; D remains unclear. This CDR3 contains 13 residues. Germline loops: CDR1 SEHNR, CDR2 FQNEAQ (reference sequence). V gave up 5 bases and J gave up 4 bases, with 8 bases separating them. The CDR3 loop reads CASSQTHNEKLFF. In nucleotides, the CDR3 is TGTGCCAGCAGCCAGACACATAATGAAAAACTGTTTTTT.

This chain joins TRBV13 and TRBJ1-2; D is unclear. Germline-derived CDR1 and CDR2 are PRHDT and FYEKMQ (reference sequence). Trimming removed 0 bases at V and 3 bases at J, with 11 bases between. The CDR3 totals 15 residues. The CDR3 sequence: CASSLGVGVDYGYTF. As DNA, the CDR3 is TGTGCCAGCAGCTTAGGTGTAGGAGTCGACTATGGCTACACCTTC.

V gene TRBV19 combines with J gene TRBJ1-5, with 9 bases that match TRBD1. V was clipped by 10 bases and J by 4 bases; unmatched bases: 5. This CDR3 is 13 amino acids long. From germline, CDR1 is LNHDA and CDR2 SQIVND (reference sequence). CDR3 sequence reads: CATRDRVNQPQHF. CDR3 nucleotide sequence: TGTGCCACCCGGGACAGGGTAAATCAGCCCCAGCATTTT.

The DNA of the CDR3 is TGTGCCAGCAGCTTAGCGCCAGGCTACGAGCAGTACTTC. Its translation is CASSLAPGYEQYF. The V gene is TRBV11-2, the J gene TRBJ2-7, with D unclear. The V and J ends lost 1 base and 3 bases respectively, with 7 bases between them. This CDR3 has 13 amino acids. CDR1 is SGHAT, CDR2 FQNNGV, per germline.

This chain links TRBV6-6 with TRBJ2-1; possibly TRBD1 for D (6 bases). The CDR3 is 15 amino acids. V dropped 4 bases and J dropped 4 bases, with 14 bases sitting between them. Germline CDR1 and CDR2: MNHNY and SVGAGI (reference sequence). CDR3 DNA sequence: TGTGCCAGCAGTTCGACAGGTGCTCAATACAATGAGCAGTTCTTC. This codes for CASSSTGAQYNEQFF.

V is TRBV28 and J is TRBJ2-1; 7 positions agree with TRBD2. The CDR3 contains 15 residues. V lost 5 bases and J lost 4; bases outside the gene matches: 8. Looked up from germline, CDR1 is MDHEN and CDR2 is SYDVKM. This CDR3 is CASSTRSSGYNEQFF. The CDR3 DNA sequence: TGTGCCAGCAGTACTAGGTCTAGCGGATACAATGAGCAGTTCTTC.

This sequence joins TRBV25-1 and TRBJ1-1; no firm D call. The V end lost 8 bases, the J end lost 4 bases, and 14 bases lay between the germline ends. CDR3 length: 13 amino acids. Germline assignment: CDR1 MGHDK and CDR2 SYGVNS. CDR3 DNA sequence: TGTGCCAGCGGACCGCGGGGTGGCACTGAAGCTTTCTTT. Residues: CASGPRGGTEAFF.

V and J are TRBV5-1 and TRBJ2-6; D is unclear. This CDR3 spans 13 amino acids. V was cut by 1 base and J by 4 bases, with 3 bases left in between. Germline loops: CDR1 SGHRS, CDR2 YFSETQ. Here the CDR3 DNA reads TGCGCCAGCAGCTTGCAAGGGGCCAACGTCCTGACTTTC. This codes for CASSLQGANVLTF.

This chain joins TRBV19 and TRBJ2-7; TRBD1 matches at 8 bases. CDR3 length: 15 amino acids. Trimming removed 0 bases from V and 3 bases from J; junction bases left unmatched: 4. Germline CDR1 LNHDA, CDR2 SQIVND (reference sequence). The CDR3, as DNA: TGTGCCAGTAGTATAGACCTAGGACAGGGCTACGAGCAGTACTTC. Translated, it gives CASSIDLGQGYEQYF.

CDR3 protein: CASSYSNGLGYTF. For the CDR3, the DNA is TGTGCCAGCAGTTACTCGAACGGACTTGGCTACACCTTC. The chain employs TRBV6-5 and TRBJ1-2; D is undetermined. CDR3 length: 13 amino acids. The V gene's germline CDR1 is MNHEY and CDR2 SVGAGI. V was trimmed by 0 bases and J by 7 bases, leaving 9 bases between them.

This clone appeared a single time. V usage is TRBV6-6 and J usage is TRBJ1-1; D is ambiguous. The germline V gene has CDR1 MNHNY and CDR2 SVGAGI (reference sequence). V lost 6 bases, J lost 1 base, and 9 bases lay in between. The CDR3 is 13 amino acids. DNA for the CDR3: TGTGCCAGCAGCCTGACAAGGAACACTGAAGCTTTCTTT. This translates into CASSLTRNTEAFF.

The chain carries TRBV5-1 and TRBJ2-7; 7 bases fit TRBD2. The CDR3 spans 12 residues. Losses at the gene ends were 4 bases for V and 6 bases for J; bases not matched to a gene: 4. The germline V gene has CDR1 SGHRS and CDR2 YFSETQ. The CDR3 here is CASSLTGGEQYF. The CDR3 bases are TGCGCCAGCAGCCTGACGGGGGGCGAGCAGTACTTC. The full variable domain, in which reference TRBV5-1 and TRBJ2-7 provide the parts outside the CDR3, is KAGVTQTPRYLIKTRGQQVTLSCSPISGHRSVSWYQQTPGQGLQFLFEYFSETQRNKGNFPGRFSGRQFSNSRSEMNVSTLELGDSALYLCASSLTGGEQYFGPGTRLTVT.

The chain joins TRBV5-1 to TRBJ2-7; D is ambiguous. Germline values: CDR1 SGHRS, CDR2 YFSETQ. CDR3 size: 14 residues. V shed 4 bases and J shed 0 bases, with 11 bases lying between them. The CDR3 DNA follows: TGCGCCAGCAGCCAAGAGACTGACTCCTACGAGCAGTACTTC. Its protein product is CASSQETDSYEQYF.

This clone occurred once. V gene TRBV11-3 combines with J gene TRBJ2-3; D remains unclear. Per the germline V gene, CDR1 is SGHNT and CDR2 is YENEEA. The CDR3 is 13 residues long. V lost 1 base, J lost 1 base, and 3 bases lay in between. CDR3 in amino acids: CASSLGGTDTQYF. Written as DNA, the CDR3 is TGTGCCAGCAGCTTAGGAGGCACAGATACGCAGTATTTT.

The chain is built from TRBV25-1 and TRBJ1-2; 7 bases agree with TRBD1. With V trimmed by 3 bases and J by 4 bases, 8 bases remained unmatched. CDR1 and CDR2 (germline): MGHDK, SYGVNS. This CDR3 has 15 amino acids. The CDR3 spells CASSDTRGHRYGYTF. The CDR3 DNA follows: TGTGCCAGCAGTGATACAAGGGGGCATCGCTATGGCTACACCTTC.

The CDR3 nucleotides are TGCGCCAGCAGCCCGGGGGTGGGATTCGGGACAGATACGCAGTATTTT. Protein product: CASSPGVGFGTDTQYF. V usage is TRBV5-1 and J usage is TRBJ2-3, with D perhaps TRBD2 (6 bases). The ends were cut back, 4 bases at V and 3 bases at J, with 18 bases in the middle. This CDR3 has 16 amino acids. Germline loops: CDR1 SGHRS, CDR2 YFSETQ. The whole variable domain, remainder taken from reference TRBV5-1 and TRBJ2-3, is KAGVTQTPRYLIKTRGQQVTLSCSPISGHRSVSWYQQTPGQGLQFLFEYFSETQRNKGNFPGRFSGRQFSNSRSEMNVSTLELGDSALYLCASSPGVGFGTDTQYFGPGTRLTVL.

This chain connects TRBV5-4 to TRBJ1-2, with D tentatively TRBD1 (6 bases). This CDR3 comprises 14 residues. V was clipped by 3 bases and J by 7 bases, with 16 bases between them. Germline CDR1 reads SGHNT; CDR2 reads YYREEE (reference sequence). The CDR3 DNA reads as TGTGCCAGCAGCTCCAGGGGTAACCCGGGTGGCTACACCTTC. Protein sequence: CASSSRGNPGGYTF.

J is TRBJ1-2 and V is TRBV30; tentative D call: TRBD1 (6 bases). The CDR3 spans 13 residues. Per germline, CDR1 GTSNPN and CDR2 SVGIG (reference sequence). Trimming cost V 4 bases and J 4 bases, with 13 bases left between them. CDR3 in DNA: TGTGCCTGGACCCAACAGGGACCCTATGGCTACACCTTC. Translation gives CAWTQQGPYGYTF.

The V and J genes are TRBV29-1 and TRBJ2-1; D is perhaps TRBD1 (5 bases). This CDR3 comprises 16 residues. V shed 5 bases and J shed 0 bases, with 17 bases lying between them. Germline-derived CDR1 and CDR2 are SQVTM and ANQGSEA. CDR3 DNA: TGCAGCGTTCCCAGGGCCCCAGGCGGCTCCTACAATGAGCAGTTCTTC. Translating it yields CSVPRAPGGSYNEQFF.

V gene TRBV6-5 combines with J gene TRBJ2-1; D gene unclear. The CDR3 is made up of 12 amino acids. Germline V gives CDR1 MNHEY, CDR2 SVGAGI. V dropped 5 bases and J dropped 9 bases, with 11 bases sitting between them. The CDR3 DNA sequence: TGTGCCAGCAGTCACCCGCGGCTTGAGCAGTTCTTC. Protein product: CASSHPRLEQFF.

This sequence joins TRBV7-6 and TRBJ2-3, with 12 positions matching TRBD2. The CDR3 consists of 14 residues. With V trimmed by 1 base and J by 13 bases, 6 bases remained unmatched. CDR1 is SGHVS, CDR2 FNYEAQ, per germline. The chain's CDR3 is CASSLETSGGAEYF. CDR3 nucleotide sequence: TGTGCCAGCAGCTTAGAGACTAGCGGGGGTGCTGAGTATTTT.

The genes are TRBV5-1 and TRBJ2-1; possible D gene TRBD2, 6 bases. The V gene's germline CDR1 is SGHRS and CDR2 YFSETQ. This CDR3 contains 17 residues. Trimming removed 2 bases at V and 0 bases at J, with 15 bases between. DNA for the CDR3: TGCGCCAGCAGCTTAACTCCGGGACTCCCCTCCTACAATGAGCAGTTCTTC. As protein: CASSLTPGLPSYNEQFF.

The chain combines TRBV7-2 with TRBJ2-5, with D unresolved. V lost 5 bases and J 4 bases, leaving 11 bases between the germline ends. The CDR3 runs 13 residues. Germline V lookup: CDR1 SGHTA, CDR2 FQGNSA. The CDR3 DNA reads TGTGCCAGCAGCGGGTCTAGTGGAGAGACCCAGTACTTC. Translation gives CASSGSSGETQYF. Filled out from reference TRBV7-2 and TRBJ2-5, the complete variable domain reads GAGVSQSPSNKVTEKGKDVELRCDPISGHTALYWYRQSLGQGLEFLIYFQGNSAPDKSGLPSDRFSAERTGGSVSTLTIQRTQQEDSAVYLCASSGSSGETQYFGPGTRLLVL.

The chain links TRBV6-1 to TRBJ2-2, with 8 positions matching TRBD1. Germline V lookup: CDR1 MNHNS, CDR2 SASEGT. The CDR3 consists of 15 residues. Trimming took 6 bases from V and 2 from J; bases not matched to a gene: 5. The CDR3 DNA reads as TGTGCCAGCAGGGCGACAGGGGATAACACCGGGGAGCTGTTTTTT. Translated: CASRATGDNTGELFF.

This rearrangement joins TRBV4-2 to TRBJ2-7; 10 bases map to TRBD1. V gave up 4 bases and J gave up 7 bases; unmatched junction bases: 10. The CDR3 is made up of 15 amino acids. Germline V gene sequence: CDR1 LGHNA, CDR2 YNFKEQ. The CDR3 nucleotides are TGTGCCAGCAGCCCCCCGGGGACAGGGGTTGGTGAGCAGTACTTC. This encodes CASSPPGTGVGEQYF.

V is TRBV25-1 and J is TRBJ1-5; 7 positions agree with TRBD1. Germline lookup yields CDR1 MGHDK and CDR2 SYGVNS. With 2 bases clipped from V and 5 bases from J, the junction kept 6 bases outside the gene matches. This CDR3 contains 15 residues. CDR3 region: CASSEPGQADQPQHF. The CDR3 region has the DNA TGTGCCAGCAGTGAACCAGGACAGGCAGATCAGCCCCAGCATTTT.

Points on this clone: The junction departs from germline at one end; a sequencing error may be responsible. The J gene is TRBJ2-2, the V gene TRBV7-7, with D possibly matching TRBD1 (6 bases). This CDR3 is 14 amino acids long. Germline V gene sequence: CDR1 SSHAT, CDR2 FNYEAQ (reference sequence). CDR3 in DNA: TGTGCTAGCAGGTCAACAGGGTTCACCGGGGAGCTGTTTTTT. Translating it yields CASRSTGFTGELFF.

V is TRBV6-5 and J is TRBJ1-5; D is uncertain. Germline CDR1 reads MNHEY; CDR2 reads SVGAGI. Trimming shortened V by 5 bases and J by 4 bases, and 15 bases separated the two germline ends. The length of the CDR3 is 15 residues. In DNA, the CDR3 is TGTGCCAGCAGTCCCCCGGGAGGGCTAAATCAGCCCCAGCATTTT. This gives the protein CASSPPGGLNQPQHF.